This T cell receptor beta chain was recorded in a study of OX40 agonist ivuxolimab in advanced cancers. This CDR3 contains 15 residues. Germline CDR1 reads SEHNR; CDR2 reads FQNEAQ (reference sequence). V was clipped by 1 base and J by 5 bases, with 14 bases between them. TCRdb keeps only in-frame clones here, not all; method: immunoSEQ multiplex PCR. This table has 24,000 or so clones, around 85% appearing once. Sequenced here: CD4+ or CD8+ T cells sorted from blood, sampled in a trial of the OX40 agonist ivuxolimab. The chain is built from TRBV7-9 and TRBJ2-5; D might be TRBD2 (6 bases). This TCR was recovered from an adult with an advanced solid tumor such as melanoma, head and neck, liver or kidney cancer. CDR3 region: CASSLELADGETQYF. CDR3 nucleotide sequence: TGTGCCAGCAGCTTAGAACTAGCCGACGGGGAGACCCAGTACTTC.